The T cell receptor beta chain under discussion was sequenced for a study of T cell changes during pregnancy in multiple sclerosis. Generated by immunoSEQ multiplex PCR, the TCRdb table keeps only in-frame clones and is missing some. This sample carries roughly 76,000 clones, over 90% of them seen once, and the ten largest clones take under 0.35%. The CDR3 length is 15 residues. Deletions cut 7 bases from V and 2 bases from J, with 17 bases between. In germline, CDR1 is LNHDA, CDR2 SQIVND (reference sequence). This clonotype was sampled from a female donor with multiple sclerosis, enrolled in a pregnancy study. The chain carries TRBV19 and TRBJ2-5; weak D call: TRBD1 (5 bases). The sample here was CD4+ T cells from peripheral blood mononuclear cells, taken after pregnancy. The CDR3 DNA reads TGTGCCAGTACCTCGCGCCAGGGAAAGCAAGAGACCCAGTACTTC. Translating it yields CASTSRQGKQETQYF.